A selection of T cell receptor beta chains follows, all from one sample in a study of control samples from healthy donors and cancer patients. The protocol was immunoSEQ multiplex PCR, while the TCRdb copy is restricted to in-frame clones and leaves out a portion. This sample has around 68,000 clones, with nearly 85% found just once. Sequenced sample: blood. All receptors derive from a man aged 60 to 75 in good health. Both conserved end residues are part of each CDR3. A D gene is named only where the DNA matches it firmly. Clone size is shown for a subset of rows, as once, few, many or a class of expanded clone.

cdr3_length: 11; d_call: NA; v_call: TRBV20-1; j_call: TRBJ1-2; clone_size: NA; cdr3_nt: TGCAGTGCCCGATCGGGCTATGGCTACACCTTC; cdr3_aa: CSARSGYGYTF
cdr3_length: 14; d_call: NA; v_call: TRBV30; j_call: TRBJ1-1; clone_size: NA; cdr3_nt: TGTGCCTGGAGTGAAACAGCGGGTTGGACTGAAGCTTTCTTT; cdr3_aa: CAWSETAGWTEAFF
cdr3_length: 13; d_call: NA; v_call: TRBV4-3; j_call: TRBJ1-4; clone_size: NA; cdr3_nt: TGCGCCAGCAGCCAAGGCTTGAATGAAAAACTGTTTTTT; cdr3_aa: CASSQGLNEKLFF
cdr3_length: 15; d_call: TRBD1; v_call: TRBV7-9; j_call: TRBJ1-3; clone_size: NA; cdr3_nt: TGTGCCAGCAGCCTAGACAGGGCCTCTGGAAACACCATATATTTT; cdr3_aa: CASSLDRASGNTIYF
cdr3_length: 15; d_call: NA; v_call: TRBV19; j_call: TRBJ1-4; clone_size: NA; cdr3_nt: TGTGCCAGTAGGGGCAACAACAGGGAAAGGGAAAAACTGTTTTTT; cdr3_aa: CASRGNNREREKLFF
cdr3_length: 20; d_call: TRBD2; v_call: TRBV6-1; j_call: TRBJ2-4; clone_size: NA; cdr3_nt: TGTGCCAGCAGTGAACGGACTAGCGGGAGTGGACGGCTAGCCAAAAACATTCAGTACTTC; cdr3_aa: CASSERTSGSGRLAKNIQYF
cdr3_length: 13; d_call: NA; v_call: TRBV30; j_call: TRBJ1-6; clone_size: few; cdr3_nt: TGTGCCTGGAGACAGGATTATAATTCACCCCTCCACTTT; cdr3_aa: CAWRQDYNSPLHF
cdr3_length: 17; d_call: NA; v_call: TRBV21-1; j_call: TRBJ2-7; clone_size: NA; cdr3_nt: TGTGCCAGCAGCAAGGAGTATGGGACTGTAAGCTCCTACGAGCAGTACTTC; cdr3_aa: CASSKEYGTVSSYEQYF
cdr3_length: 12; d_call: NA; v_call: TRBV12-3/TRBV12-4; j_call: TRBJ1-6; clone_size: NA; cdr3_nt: TGTGCCAGCAGTTTACCGGGGGCCACCCTCCACTTT; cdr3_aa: CASSLPGATLHF
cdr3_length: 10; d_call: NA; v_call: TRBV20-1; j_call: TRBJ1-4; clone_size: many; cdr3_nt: TGCAGTGCTAGATCGGAAAAACTGTTTTTT; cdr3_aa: CSARSEKLFF
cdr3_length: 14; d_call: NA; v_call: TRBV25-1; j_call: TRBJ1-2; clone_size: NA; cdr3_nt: TGTGCCAGCAGTGAACTTGTGGGGAACTATGGCTACACCTTC; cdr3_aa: CASSELVGNYGYTF
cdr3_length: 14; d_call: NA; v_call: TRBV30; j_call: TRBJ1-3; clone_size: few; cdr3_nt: TGTGCCTGGAGTGTAGGCGGGTCCGGAAACACCATATATTTT; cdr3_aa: CAWSVGGSGNTIYF
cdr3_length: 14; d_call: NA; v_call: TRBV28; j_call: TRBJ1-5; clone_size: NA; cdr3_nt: TGTGCCAGCACTCGACAGGACCTCAATCAGCCCCAGCATTTT; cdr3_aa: CASTRQDLNQPQHF
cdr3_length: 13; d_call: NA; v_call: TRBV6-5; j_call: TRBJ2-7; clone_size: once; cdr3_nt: TGTGCCAGCAGTCCGACTGGCTCCTACGAGCAGTACTTC; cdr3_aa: CASSPTGSYEQYF
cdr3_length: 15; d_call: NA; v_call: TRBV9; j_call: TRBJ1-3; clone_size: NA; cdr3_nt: TGTGCCAGCAGCGAGATGGGGAGCTCTGGAAACACCATATATTTT; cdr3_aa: CASSEMGSSGNTIYF
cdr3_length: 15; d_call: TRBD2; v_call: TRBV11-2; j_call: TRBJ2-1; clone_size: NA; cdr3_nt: TGTGCCAGCAGCCGCGGAGCGGGAGGGCCATTCGAGCAGTTCTTC; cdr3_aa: CASSRGAGGPFEQFF
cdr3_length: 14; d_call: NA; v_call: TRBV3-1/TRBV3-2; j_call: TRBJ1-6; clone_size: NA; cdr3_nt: TGTGCCAGCAGCCGAAGGGGGGAGAATTCACCCCTCCACTTT; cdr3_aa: CASSRRGENSPLHF
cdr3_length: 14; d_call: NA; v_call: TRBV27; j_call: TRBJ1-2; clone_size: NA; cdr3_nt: TGTGCCAGCAGTTTATTCGGCAGAGGGGAAGGCTACACCTTC; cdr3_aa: CASSLFGRGEGYTF
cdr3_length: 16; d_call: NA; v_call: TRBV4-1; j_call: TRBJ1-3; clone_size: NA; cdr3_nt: TGCGCCAGCAGCCAAGAGCCGGGGGGTAGTGGAAACACCATATATTTT; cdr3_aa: CASSQEPGGSGNTIYF
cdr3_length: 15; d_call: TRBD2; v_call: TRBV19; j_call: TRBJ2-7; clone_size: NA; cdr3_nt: TGTGCCAGTAGTATCTCAGCGGGAGTAGGTTACGAGCAGTACTTC; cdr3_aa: CASSISAGVGYEQYF
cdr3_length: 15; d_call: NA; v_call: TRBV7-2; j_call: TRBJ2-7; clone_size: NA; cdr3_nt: TGTGCCAGCAGCTTAATGAGCACAGGGCTCCACGAGCAGTACTTC; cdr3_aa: CASSLMSTGLHEQYF
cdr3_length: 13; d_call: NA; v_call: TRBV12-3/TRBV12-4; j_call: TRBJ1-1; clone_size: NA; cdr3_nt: TGTGCCAGCAGCCAGCAACTGAACACTGAAGCTTTCTTT; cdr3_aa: CASSQQLNTEAFF
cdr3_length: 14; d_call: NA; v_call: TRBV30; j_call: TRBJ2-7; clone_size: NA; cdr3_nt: TGTGCCTGGAGTTGGCGGGGTAGCTCCTACGAGCAGTACTTC; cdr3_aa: CAWSWRGSSYEQYF
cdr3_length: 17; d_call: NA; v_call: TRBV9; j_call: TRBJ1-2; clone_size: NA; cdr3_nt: TGTGCCAGCAGCGGGGGTCAGGGTCTTTTGGTGGACTATGGCTACACCTTC; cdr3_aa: CASSGGQGLLVDYGYTF
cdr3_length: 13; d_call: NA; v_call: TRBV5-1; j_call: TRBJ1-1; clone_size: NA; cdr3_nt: TGCGCCAGCAGCTCCGAGGGAGAAACTGAAGCTTTCTTT; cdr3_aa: CASSSEGETEAFF
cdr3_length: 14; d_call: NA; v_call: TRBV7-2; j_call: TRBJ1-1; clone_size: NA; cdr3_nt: TGTGCCAGCAGCCAGTACCGAAGTCAGACTGAAGCTTTCTTT; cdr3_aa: CASSQYRSQTEAFF
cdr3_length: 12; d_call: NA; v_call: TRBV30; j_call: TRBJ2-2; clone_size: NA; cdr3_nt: TGTGCTATACGGCCGAACACCGGGGAGCTGTTTTTT; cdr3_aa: CAIRPNTGELFF
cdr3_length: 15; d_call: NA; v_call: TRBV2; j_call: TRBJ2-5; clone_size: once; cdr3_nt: TGTGCCAGCAGTGAAGAAGGGGTCGCCGGAGAGACCCAGTACTTC; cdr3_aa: CASSEEGVAGETQYF
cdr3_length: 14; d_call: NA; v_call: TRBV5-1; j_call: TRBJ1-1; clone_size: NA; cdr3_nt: TGCGCCAGCAGCTTCGGGGGCCTGAACACTGAAGCTTTCTTT; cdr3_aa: CASSFGGLNTEAFF
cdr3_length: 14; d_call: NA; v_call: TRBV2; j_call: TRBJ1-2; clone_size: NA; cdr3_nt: TGTGCCAGCAGCCTGGGACTCGCCGGCTATGGCTACACCTTC; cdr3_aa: CASSLGLAGYGYTF
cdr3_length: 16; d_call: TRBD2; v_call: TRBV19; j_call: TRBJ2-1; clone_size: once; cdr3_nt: TGTGCCAGTAGTAGAGGACTAGCGGAGGACTACAATGAGCAGTTCTTC; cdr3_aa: CASSRGLAEDYNEQFF
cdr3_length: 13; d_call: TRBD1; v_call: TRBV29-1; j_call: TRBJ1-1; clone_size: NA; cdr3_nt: TGCAGCGTTGAGGGACAGTCGAACACTGAAGCTTTCTTT; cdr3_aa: CSVEGQSNTEAFF
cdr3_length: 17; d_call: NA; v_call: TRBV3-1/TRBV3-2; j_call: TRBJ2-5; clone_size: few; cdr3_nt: TGTGCCAGCAGCGTATCCTCTAAGGGCCAGAAGCAAGAGACCCAGTACTTC; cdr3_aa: CASSVSSKGQKQETQYF
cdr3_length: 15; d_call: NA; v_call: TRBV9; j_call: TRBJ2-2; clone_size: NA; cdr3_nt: TGTGCCAGCAGCGCCGGGACCGCCCTCACCGGGGAGCTGTTTTTT; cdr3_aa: CASSAGTALTGELFF
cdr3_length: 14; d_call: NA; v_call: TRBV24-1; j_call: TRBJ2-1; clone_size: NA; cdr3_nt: TGTGCCACCAGTGGCCTCACGGGGAACAATGAGCAGTTCTTC; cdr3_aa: CATSGLTGNNEQFF
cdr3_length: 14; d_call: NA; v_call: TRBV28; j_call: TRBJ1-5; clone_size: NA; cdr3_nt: TGTGCCAGCAGTTTATCCGGTCCGAATCAGCCCCAGCATTTT; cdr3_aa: CASSLSGPNQPQHF
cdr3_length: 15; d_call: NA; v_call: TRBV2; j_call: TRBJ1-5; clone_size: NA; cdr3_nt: TGTGCCAGCAGTTTAACTCCAGGGTTGGGTCAGCCCCAGCATTTT; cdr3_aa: CASSLTPGLGQPQHF
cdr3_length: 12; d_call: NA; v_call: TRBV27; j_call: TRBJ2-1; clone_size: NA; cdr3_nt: TGTGCCAGCAGTTTACTGGGAAATGAGCAGTTCTTC; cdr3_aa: CASSLLGNEQFF
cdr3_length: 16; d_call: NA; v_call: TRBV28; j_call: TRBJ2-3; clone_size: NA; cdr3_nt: TGTGCCAGCAGTTCGAGTTGGGGGCAGCCGACAGATACGCAGTATTTT; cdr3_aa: CASSSSWGQPTDTQYF
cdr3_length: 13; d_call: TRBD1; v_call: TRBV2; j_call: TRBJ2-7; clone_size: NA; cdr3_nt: TGTGCCACCAGACAGGGGGCGGCCTACGAGCAGTACTTC; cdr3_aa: CATRQGAAYEQYF
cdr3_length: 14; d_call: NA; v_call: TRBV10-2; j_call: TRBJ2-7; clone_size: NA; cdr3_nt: TGCGCCAGCAGTGAAGGGTGGGGTACGTACGAGCAGTACTTC; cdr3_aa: CASSEGWGTYEQYF
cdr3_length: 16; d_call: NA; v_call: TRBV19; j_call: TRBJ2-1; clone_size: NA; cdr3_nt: TGTGCCAGTAGTGGCCTGGCGGTCCATCGGGCGAATGAGCAGTTCTTC; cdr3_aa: CASSGLAVHRANEQFF